Described below is a single TCR beta chain sequence and its context. Version v3.0 of the immunoSEQ assay ran at survey level. TCRdb's table, derived via immunoSEQ multiplex PCR, lists solely in-frame clones and lacks some. This sample has tens of thousands of clones, with about 85% found just once. This sample is part of a study of long-term antiretroviral therapy in people with HIV. This receptor was obtained from a woman under 40 with HIV. The specimen comprised unsorted PBMCs, sampled approximately 2.7 years before starting antiretroviral therapy.

The CDR3 coding sequence is TGTGCCAGCAGTACTCACACCGGGGAGCTGTTTTTT. Translating it yields CASSTHTGELFF. V gene TRBV6-1 combines with J gene TRBJ2-2; D not certain. Trimming removed 5 bases at V and 3 bases at J, with 4 bases between. The CDR3 loop spans 12 amino acids. Germline CDR1 reads MNHNS; CDR2 reads SASEGT.